The 9 T cell receptor beta chains below come from one sample, sequenced in a study of human T cells and chemical hapten exposure. TCRdb analysed the RACE reads with MiXCR anew, one entry per CDR3 protein. The sample contains 180,000 or so distinct CDR3 sequences, around 30% of which appear only once. Time point given: pre-sensitization, week 0. Treatment indicated: therapeutic diphenylcyclopropenone sensitization with weekly scalp DPC. The material sequenced was whole blood, taken in connection with sensitization to the hapten diphenylcyclopropenone (DPC). The source is a woman in her 30s with alopecia areata. Some clones in this sample may be carry-over from other donors' samples.

The sample holds a few counts of this clonotype. The genes are TRBV18 and TRBJ1-1; TRBD1 is a possible D gene (5 bases). V lost 3 bases to trimming and J lost 7 bases, with 15 bases between them. Germline-derived CDR1 and CDR2 are KGHSH and LQKENI. The CDR3 loop spans 14 amino acids. In DNA form, the CDR3 reads TGTGCCAGCTCACCTCTGGGGCGGGCGGGTGAAGCTTTCTTT. This gives the protein CASSPLGRAGEAFF.

This clonotype was seen a few times. V gene TRBV28 combines with J gene TRBJ2-1, with 12 bases lining up with TRBD2. V lost 3 bases and J lost 7; bases outside the gene matches: 16. The CDR3 length is 19 residues. Germline V gene lookup returns CDR1 MDHEN and CDR2 SYDVKM. CDR3 sequence reads: CASSLMGLAGPTGGNEQFF. The CDR3 DNA follows: TGTGCCAGCAGTTTGATGGGACTAGCGGGCCCCACCGGCGGGAATGAGCAGTTCTTC.

V and J are TRBV27 and TRBJ1-1; D might be TRBD1 (6 bases). Trimming removed 5 bases at V and 10 bases at J, with 14 bases between. The germline gives CDR1 MNHEY, CDR2 SMNVEV (reference sequence). CDR3 size: 12 residues. The CDR3 region is CASSPRAGVAFF. The CDR3 DNA sequence: TGTGCCAGCAGTCCCCGGGCAGGGGTAGCTTTCTTT.

The chain recombines TRBV18 with TRBJ2-6; D is perhaps TRBD1 (6 bases). Germline V lookup: CDR1 KGHSH, CDR2 LQKENI. With 4 bases removed from V and 0 bases from J, the gap between germline ends came to 10 bases. This CDR3 spans 16 amino acids. This CDR3 reads CASSLRGSSGANVLTF. In nucleotides, the CDR3 is TGTGCCAGCTCACTAAGGGGGAGCTCTGGGGCCAACGTCCTGACTTTC.

In its sample, this clonotype was seen a few times. The chain has TRBV12-2 and TRBJ1-4; the D call of TRBD1 is as the table states it, not checked on the DNA. TRBV12-2 constitutes a pseudogene. CDR3 length: 17 amino acids. The chain's CDR3 is CASRAKGGEGYNEKLFF. CDR3 coding DNA: TGTGCAAGTCGCGCTAAAGGGGGTGAAGGTTATAATGAAAAACTGTTTTTT.

The V and J genes are TRBV7-2 and TRBJ2-1; either TRBD1 or TRBD2 may fit D (6 bases each). Trimming removed 2 bases at V and 5 bases at J, with 13 bases between. The germline V gene has CDR1 SGHTA and CDR2 FQGNSA. This CDR3 has 15 residues. The CDR3 nucleotides read TGTGCCAGCAGCTTAAGGTCGGGGGCCCACAATGAGCAGTTCTTC. Amino acids: CASSLRSGAHNEQFF.

The rearrangement joins TRBV4-3 to TRBJ2-2; 8 nucleotides match TRBD2. V lost 0 bases and J lost 6; bases outside the gene matches: 9. This CDR3 contains 17 residues. Germline V lookup: CDR1 LGHNA, CDR2 YSLEER. CDR3 nucleotide sequence: TGCGCCAGCAGCCAAGAGGGCCGGGAGGGCTTCTCCGGGGAGCTGTTTTTT. This translates into CASSQEGREGFSGELFF.

There are a few counts of this clonotype. The chain combines TRBV28 with TRBJ2-1, with D maybe TRBD2 (6 bases). The CDR3 totals 13 residues. V was shortened by 8 bases and J by 7 bases, with 15 bases between the two germline ends. CDR1 is MDHEN and CDR2 is SYDVKM in the germline V gene. In nucleotides, the CDR3 is TGTGCCAGCGGTGTGACTAGTCGTAATGAGCAGTTCTTC. This translates into CASGVTSRNEQFF.

This clonotype was seen more than once but under ten times. This sequence joins TRBV28 and TRBJ2-3; either TRBD1 or TRBD2 may fit D (6 bases each). CDR1 is MDHEN, CDR2 SYDVKM, per germline. With 0 bases removed from V and 2 bases from J, the gap between germline ends came to 9 bases. This CDR3 contains 15 residues. CDR3 nucleotides: TGTGCCAGCAGTTTATGGGGGGGCGACACAGATACGCAGTATTTT. Its translation is CASSLWGGDTDTQYF.